This T cell receptor beta chain was profiled in a study of T cell responses to AZD1222 COVID-19 vaccine. Germline V lookup: CDR1 LNHNV, CDR2 YYDKDF (reference sequence). The CDR3 runs to 15 residues. V was clipped by 1 base and J by 5 bases, with 13 bases between them. Clones were sequenced by immunoSEQ multiplex PCR, and TCRdb holds only the in-frame ones, with some missing. This sample has 90,000 to 100,000 clones, with 70% to 90% found just once. This specimen was peripheral blood, taken on day 0 of AZD1222 vaccination. The genes are TRBV15 and TRBJ2-3; D not resolved. The receptor comes from an adult in good health. Written as DNA, the CDR3 is TGTGCCACCAGCAGAGGGGCGGCCCCCCAAGATACGCAGTATTTT. Its translation: CATSRGAAPQDTQYF.